This TCR beta chain derives from a study of cytomegalovirus exposure and HLA in healthy donors. Whole-study findings and limits: Most CMV-associated TCR beta chains appeared HLA-restricted in a later analysis. In a later analysis, a missense DCLRE1C variant was linked to TCR beta V- and J-gene trimming.

CDR3 length: 13 amino acids. V gave up 3 bases and J gave up 1 base, with 7 bases separating them. The germline CDR1 and CDR2 sequences are SGHKS and YYEKEE (reference sequence). PCR employed 60 Vbeta and 13 Jbeta primers. Some clones are missing from TCRdb's copy, which holds only in-frame ones; the method was immunoSEQ multiplex PCR. Here the sample spans some 200,000 clones, over 70% being singletons. In this sample, this clone turned up a few times. Its antigen is as yet unknown. Every donor was a healthy person donating bone marrow. The chain carries TRBV5-5 and TRBJ1-1; a weak D match, TRBD1 (6 bases). Sequencing was carried out using PBMCs. The sequence was collected from a boy under 10 years old in good health and CMV-seronegative. The CDR3 sequence is CASSWGQNTEAFF. In DNA, the CDR3 is TGTGCCAGCAGCTGGGGACAGAACACTGAAGCTTTCTTT.